Below, one TCR beta chain is given with its context. A read error may produce the germline difference seen at one junction end. These data are taken from a study of blood T cells in healthy people across ages. Germline CDR1 and CDR2: SEHNR and FQNEAQ (reference sequence). This CDR3 comprises 15 residues. The use of a sample-barcoded 5' primer and a J-beta primer mix characterized a second PCR of about 7 to 12 cycles. TCRdb analysed the 5' RACE reads with MiXCR anew, one entry per CDR3 protein. Altogether 1.2 million to 1.5 million distinct CDR3 sequences are present, around 42% being singletons, with the ten largest covering roughly 7.7%.

Material: blood. V and J are TRBV7-9 and TRBJ2-1; D unresolved. This receptor was identified in a woman aged 18-30 years in good health. The CDR3 region is CASSAPSGSHKEQFF. The DNA of the CDR3 is TGTGCCAGCAGCGCTCCGTCTGGGTCCCACAAGGAGCAGTTCTTC.